A selection of T cell receptor beta chains follows, all from one sample in a study of lymphopenia after photon versus proton radiotherapy. This table comes from immunoSEQ multiplex PCR, and its TCRdb copy is limited to in-frame clones, with some not included. The table shows about 65,000 clones, with approximately 87% occurring only once. The specimen comprised peripheral blood, sampled from a patient treated with proton-based radiotherapy. These receptors were collected from an elderly man with esophageal cancer. Both conserved end residues are part of each CDR3. The D gene is left open where the match is weak. Some rows have no size entry. The others give once, few or many, or a class for an expanded clone.

j_call d_call v_call clone_size cdr3_aa cdr3_nt
TRBJ2-3 . TRBV19 . CASSINADTQYF TGTGCCAGTAGTATCAACGCAGATACGCAGTATTTT
TRBJ2-4 TRBD2 TRBV12-5 . CASGIRLAGAVAKNIQYF TGTGCTAGTGGTATACGACTAGCGGGGGCCGTAGCCAAAAACATTCAGTACTTC
TRBJ2-5 TRBD1 TRBV7-9 . CASSSAGQGFQETQYF TGTGCCAGCAGCTCAGCTGGACAGGGGTTCCAAGAGACCCAGTACTTC
TRBJ2-2 TRBD2 TRBV10-3 few CAIKGGERGITGTGELFF TGTGCCATCAAGGGCGGAGAGCGGGGGATAACGGGGACCGGGGAGCTGTTTTTT
TRBJ2-7 . TRBV7-8 . CASSPSPGQGTYEQYF TGTGCCAGCAGCCCCAGCCCGGGACAAGGAACCTACGAGCAGTACTTC
TRBJ1-1 . TRBV7-9 . CASSLRRGLGDTEAFF TGTGCCAGCAGCTTAAGGAGGGGTTTGGGCGACACTGAAGCTTTCTTT
TRBJ2-7 . TRBV7-9 . CASSQFFRFQGTYEQYF TGTGCCAGCAGCCAATTTTTCCGCTTCCAGGGAACCTACGAGCAGTACTTC
TRBJ2-1 TRBD2 TRBV5-1 . CASGSGGHSYNEQFF TGCGCCAGCGGGAGCGGGGGGCACTCCTACAATGAGCAGTTCTTC
TRBJ1-2 . TRBV5-6 . CASSLRLYGYTF TGTGCCAGCAGCTTGCGTTTATATGGCTACACCTTC
TRBJ1-4 TRBD1 TRBV15 . CATSHFEGAGEKLFF TGTGCCACCAGCCATTTCGAGGGGGCCGGTGAAAAACTGTTTTTT
TRBJ1-1 . TRBV7-9 few CASSLGGRNTEAFF TGTGCCAGCAGCTTAGGGGGGCGGAACACTGAAGCTTTCTTT
TRBJ1-2 TRBD1 TRBV30 . CAWSRDRGDGYTF TGTGCCTGGAGTAGGGACAGGGGGGATGGCTACACCTTC
TRBJ2-5 TRBD1 TRBV7-2 . CASSRRDRGPQETQYF TGTGCCAGCAGCCGCCGGGACAGGGGACCCCAAGAGACCCAGTACTTC
TRBJ2-2 TRBD1 TRBV4-1 . CASSQYGTGFARGTGELFF TGCGCCAGCAGCCAATACGGGACAGGGTTCGCTCGAGGCACCGGGGAGCTGTTTTTT
TRBJ1-1 TRBD1 TRBV7-7 . CASSLDRVSEAFF TGTGCTAGCAGCCTGGACAGGGTCTCTGAAGCTTTCTTT
TRBJ2-7 . TRBV11-2 . CASSLDLGRYEQYF TGTGCCAGCAGCTTAGATTTGGGCCGATACGAGCAGTACTTC
TRBJ2-1 TRBD1 TRBV6-1 . CASSEWQGANEQFF TGTGCCAGCAGTGAATGGCAGGGGGCCAATGAGCAGTTCTTC
TRBJ2-1 TRBD2 TRBV11-1 . CASSPRKGLAGVEQFF TGTGCCAGCAGCCCACGGAAGGGACTAGCGGGGGTTGAGCAGTTCTTC
TRBJ1-6 TRBD1 TRBV5-4 . CASSPGTGGFGSPLHF TGTGCCAGCAGCCCCGGGACAGGGGGTTTCGGTTCACCCCTCCACTTT
TRBJ2-1 TRBD2 TRBV2 . CASKLASGPYNEQFF TGTGCCAGCAAATTGGCTAGCGGGCCCTACAATGAGCAGTTCTTC
TRBJ1-1 TRBD1 TRBV5-5 . CASSRQGMNTEAFF TGTGCCAGCAGCCGACAGGGCATGAACACTGAAGCTTTCTTT
TRBJ1-1 TRBD1 TRBV7-9 once CASSLQGATEAFF TGTGCCAGCAGCTTACAGGGGGCGACTGAAGCTTTCTTT
TRBJ1-5 . TRBV6-1 medium-sized CASTDSINQPQHF TGTGCCAGCACTGACAGCATCAATCAGCCCCAGCATTTT
TRBJ1-5 . TRBV9 . CASSLGMSNQPQHF TGTGCCAGCAGCCTGGGGATGAGCAATCAGCCCCAGCATTTT
TRBJ2-3 . TRBV5-1 . CASSWGPSGTDTQYF TGCGCCAGCAGCTGGGGACCCTCCGGCACAGATACGCAGTATTTT
TRBJ1-2 . TRBV6-1 . CASSEAGASWGYTF TGTGCCAGCAGTGAAGCAGGGGCCAGCTGGGGCTACACCTTC
TRBJ1-4 . TRBV30 . CAWQSSGSEKLFF TGTGCCTGGCAGAGTAGCGGAAGTGAAAAACTGTTTTTT
TRBJ2-7 . TRBV15 . CATSRDWPTRTANSYEQYF TGTGCCACCAGCAGAGATTGGCCCACGAGGACAGCGAACTCCTACGAGCAGTACTTC
TRBJ2-7 . TRBV7-9 . CASSFDGAYEQYF TGTGCCAGCAGTTTCGACGGGGCCTACGAGCAGTACTTC
TRBJ2-1 . TRBV7-3 . CASSLTIGGNEQFF TGTGCCAGCAGCTTAACGATTGGCGGAAATGAGCAGTTCTTC
TRBJ2-2 . TRBV30 . CAWSVTWAGANTGELFF TGTGCCTGGAGTGTAACTTGGGCAGGGGCGAACACCGGGGAGCTGTTTTTT
TRBJ2-1 . TRBV5-1 . CASSQAIPTGNEQFF TGCGCCAGCAGCCAAGCTATTCCGACCGGGAATGAGCAGTTCTTC